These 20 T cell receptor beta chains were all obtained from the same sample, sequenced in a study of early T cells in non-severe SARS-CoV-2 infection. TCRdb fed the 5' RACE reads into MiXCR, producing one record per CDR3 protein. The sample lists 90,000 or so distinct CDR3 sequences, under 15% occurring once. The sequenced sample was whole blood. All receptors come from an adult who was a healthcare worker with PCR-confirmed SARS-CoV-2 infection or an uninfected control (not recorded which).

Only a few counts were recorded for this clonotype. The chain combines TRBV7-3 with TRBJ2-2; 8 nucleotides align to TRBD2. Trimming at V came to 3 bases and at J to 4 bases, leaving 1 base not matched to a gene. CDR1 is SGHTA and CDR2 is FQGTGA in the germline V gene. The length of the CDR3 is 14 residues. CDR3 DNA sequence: TGTGCCAGCAGCTTGGGGACTAGCACCGGGGAGCTGTTTTTT. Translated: CASSLGTSTGELFF.

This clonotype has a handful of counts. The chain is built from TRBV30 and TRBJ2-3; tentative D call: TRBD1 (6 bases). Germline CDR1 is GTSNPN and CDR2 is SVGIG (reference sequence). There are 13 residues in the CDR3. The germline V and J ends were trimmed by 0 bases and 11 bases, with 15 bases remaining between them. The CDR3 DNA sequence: TGTGCCTGGAGTGTACAGGGAACGGGCTTGCAGTATTTT. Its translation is CAWSVQGTGLQYF.

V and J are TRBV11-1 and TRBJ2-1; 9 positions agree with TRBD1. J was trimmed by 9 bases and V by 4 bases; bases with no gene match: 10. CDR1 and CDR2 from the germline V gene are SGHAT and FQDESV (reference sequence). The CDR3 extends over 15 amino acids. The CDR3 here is CASSSPGQGSGEQFF. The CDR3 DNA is TGTGCCAGCAGCTCCCCGGGACAGGGATCGGGTGAGCAGTTCTTC.

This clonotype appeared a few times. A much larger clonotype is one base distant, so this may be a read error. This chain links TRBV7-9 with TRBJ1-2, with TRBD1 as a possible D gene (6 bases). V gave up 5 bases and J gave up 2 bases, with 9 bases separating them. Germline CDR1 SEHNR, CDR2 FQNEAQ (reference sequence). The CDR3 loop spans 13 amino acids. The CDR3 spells CASSHGQNYGYTF. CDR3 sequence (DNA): TGTGCCAGCAGCCACGGACAGAACTATGGCTACACCTTC. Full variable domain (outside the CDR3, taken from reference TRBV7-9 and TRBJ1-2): DTGVSQNPRHKITKRGQNVTFRCDPISEHNRLYWYRQTLGQGPEFLTYFQNEAQLEKSRLLSDRFSAERPKGSFSTLEIQRTEQGDSAMYLCASSHGQNYGYTFGSGTRLTVV.

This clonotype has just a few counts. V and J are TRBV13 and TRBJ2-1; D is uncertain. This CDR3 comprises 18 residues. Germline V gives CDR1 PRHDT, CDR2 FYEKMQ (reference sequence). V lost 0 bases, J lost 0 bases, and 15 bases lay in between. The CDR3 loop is CASSLGGLGGSSYNEQFF. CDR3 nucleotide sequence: TGTGCCAGCAGCTTAGGCGGTTTGGGCGGCAGCTCCTACAATGAGCAGTTCTTC.

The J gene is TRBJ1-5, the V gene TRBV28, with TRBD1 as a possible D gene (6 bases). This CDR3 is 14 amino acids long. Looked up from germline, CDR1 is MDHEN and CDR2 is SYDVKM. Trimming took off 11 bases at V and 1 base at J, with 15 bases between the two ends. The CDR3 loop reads CAAGGGGSNQPQHF. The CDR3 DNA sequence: TGTGCCGCGGGGGGCGGCGGGAGCAATCAGCCCCAGCATTTT.

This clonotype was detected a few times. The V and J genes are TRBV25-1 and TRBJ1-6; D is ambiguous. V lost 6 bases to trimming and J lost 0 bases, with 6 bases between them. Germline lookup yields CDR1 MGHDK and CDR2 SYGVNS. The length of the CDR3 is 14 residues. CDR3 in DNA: TGTGCCAGCAGCATGGGCTCCTATAATTCACCCCTCCACTTT. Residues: CASSMGSYNSPLHF.

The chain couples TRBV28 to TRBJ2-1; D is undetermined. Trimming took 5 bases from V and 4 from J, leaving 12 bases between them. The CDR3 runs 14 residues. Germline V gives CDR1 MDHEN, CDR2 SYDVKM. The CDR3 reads CASSPVAEYNEQFF. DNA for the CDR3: TGTGCCAGCAGTCCCGTGGCAGAATACAATGAGCAGTTCTTC.

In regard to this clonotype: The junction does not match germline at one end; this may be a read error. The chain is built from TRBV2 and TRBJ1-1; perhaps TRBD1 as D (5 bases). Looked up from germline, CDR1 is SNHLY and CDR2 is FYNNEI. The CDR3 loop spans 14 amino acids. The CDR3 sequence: CASSRAWGETEVFF. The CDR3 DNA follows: TGTGCCAGCAGCAGAGCTTGGGGCGAGACTGAAGTTTTCTTT.

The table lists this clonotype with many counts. CDR3 loop: CASSPTTYRDTQYF. The CDR3 DNA reads TGTGCCAGCAGCCCAACCACGTACAGAGATACGCAGTATTTT. J is TRBJ2-3 and V is TRBV7-9; D unresolved. Germline lookup yields CDR1 SEHNR and CDR2 FQNEAQ (reference sequence). The CDR3 length is 14 residues. Trimming stripped 5 bases from V and 5 bases from J, with 14 bases between. Combining the CDR3 with reference TRBV7-9 and TRBJ2-3 gives the whole variable domain DTGVSQNPRHKITKRGQNVTFRCDPISEHNRLYWYRQTLGQGPEFLTYFQNEAQLEKSRLLSDRFSAERPKGSFSTLEIQRTEQGDSAMYLCASSPTTYRDTQYFGPGTRLTVL.

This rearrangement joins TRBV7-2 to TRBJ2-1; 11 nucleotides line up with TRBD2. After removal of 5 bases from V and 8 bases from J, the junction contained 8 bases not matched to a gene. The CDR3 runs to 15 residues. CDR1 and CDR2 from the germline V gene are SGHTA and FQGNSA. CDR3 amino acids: CASSAPGLAAHEQFF. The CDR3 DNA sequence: TGTGCCAGCAGCGCCCCGGGACTAGCGGCACATGAGCAGTTCTTC.

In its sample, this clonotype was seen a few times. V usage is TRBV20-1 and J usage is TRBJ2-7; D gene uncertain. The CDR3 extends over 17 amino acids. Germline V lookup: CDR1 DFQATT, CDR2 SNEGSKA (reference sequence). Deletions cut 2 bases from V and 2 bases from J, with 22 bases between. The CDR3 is CSARKNPRRGPPYEQYF. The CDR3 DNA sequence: TGCAGTGCTAGAAAAAACCCCCGGAGAGGCCCCCCCTACGAGCAGTACTTC.

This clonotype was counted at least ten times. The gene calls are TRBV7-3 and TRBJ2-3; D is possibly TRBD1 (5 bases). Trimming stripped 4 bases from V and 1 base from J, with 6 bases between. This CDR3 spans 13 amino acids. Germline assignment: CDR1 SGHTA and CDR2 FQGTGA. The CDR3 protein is CASSWGGTDTQYF. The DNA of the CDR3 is TGTGCCAGCAGCTGGGGCGGCACAGATACGCAGTATTTT.

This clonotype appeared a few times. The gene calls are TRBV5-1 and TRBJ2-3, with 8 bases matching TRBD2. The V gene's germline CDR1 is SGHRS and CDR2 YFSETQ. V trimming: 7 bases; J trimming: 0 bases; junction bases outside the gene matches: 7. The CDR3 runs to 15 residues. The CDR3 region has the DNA TGCGCCAGCTCCGCGGGGGGCCTTAGCACAGATACGCAGTATTTT. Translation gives CASSAGGLSTDTQYF.

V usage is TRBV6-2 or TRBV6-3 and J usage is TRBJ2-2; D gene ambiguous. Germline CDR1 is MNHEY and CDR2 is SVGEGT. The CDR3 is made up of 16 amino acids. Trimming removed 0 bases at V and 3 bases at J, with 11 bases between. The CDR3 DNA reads TGTGCCAGCAGTTACTCCTCAGAAACCCACACCGGGGAGCTGTTTTTT. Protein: CASSYSSETHTGELFF.

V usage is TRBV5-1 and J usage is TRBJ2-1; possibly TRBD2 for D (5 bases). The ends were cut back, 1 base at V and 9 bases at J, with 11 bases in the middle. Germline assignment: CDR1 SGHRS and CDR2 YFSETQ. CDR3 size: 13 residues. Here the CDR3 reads CASSLRGPGEQFF. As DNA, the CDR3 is TGCGCCAGCAGCTTGCGAGGGCCTGGTGAGCAGTTCTTC. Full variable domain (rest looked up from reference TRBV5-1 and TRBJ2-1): KAGVTQTPRYLIKTRGQQVTLSCSPISGHRSVSWYQQTPGQGLQFLFEYFSETQRNKGNFPGRFSGRQFSNSRSEMNVSTLELGDSALYLCASSLRGPGEQFFGPGTRLTVL.

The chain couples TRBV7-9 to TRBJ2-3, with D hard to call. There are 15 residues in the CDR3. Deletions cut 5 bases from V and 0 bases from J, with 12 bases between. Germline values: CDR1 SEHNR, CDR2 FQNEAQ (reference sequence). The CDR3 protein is CASSHKTKSTDTQYF. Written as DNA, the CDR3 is TGTGCCAGCAGCCATAAGACGAAGAGCACAGATACGCAGTATTTT.

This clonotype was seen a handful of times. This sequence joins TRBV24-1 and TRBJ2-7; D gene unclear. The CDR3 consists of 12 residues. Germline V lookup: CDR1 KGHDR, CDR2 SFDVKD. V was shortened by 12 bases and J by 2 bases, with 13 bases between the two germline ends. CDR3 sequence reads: CAARPFPYEQYF. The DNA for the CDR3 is TGTGCCGCCCGACCATTCCCCTACGAGCAGTACTTC.

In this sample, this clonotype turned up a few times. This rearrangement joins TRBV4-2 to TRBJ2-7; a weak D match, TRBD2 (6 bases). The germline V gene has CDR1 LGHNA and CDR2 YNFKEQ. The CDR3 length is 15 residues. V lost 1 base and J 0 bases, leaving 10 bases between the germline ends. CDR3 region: CASSQAPGSSYEQYF. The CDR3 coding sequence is TGTGCCAGCAGCCAAGCCCCCGGGAGCTCCTACGAGCAGTACTTC.

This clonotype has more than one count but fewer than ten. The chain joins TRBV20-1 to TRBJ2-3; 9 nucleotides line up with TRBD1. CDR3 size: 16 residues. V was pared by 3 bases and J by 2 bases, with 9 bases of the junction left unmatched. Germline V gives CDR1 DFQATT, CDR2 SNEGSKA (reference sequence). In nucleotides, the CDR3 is TGCAGTGCTAGCACAACGGGACAGGGCCTCACAGATACGCAGTATTTT. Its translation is CSASTTGQGLTDTQYF.